This T cell receptor (beta chain) was captured by sequencing in a study of OX40 agonist ivuxolimab in advanced cancers. Study-wide background: A mean age of about 59 years, range 23 to 79, was recorded, and 82.7% were male. Study-wide results and caveats: Patients who responded partially at 0.1-3.0 mg/kg showed clonal expansion ranking among the lowest. In the expanded peripheral T cells, antigen specificity was never determined.

This table comes from immunoSEQ multiplex PCR, and its TCRdb copy is limited to in-frame clones, with some not included. The top ten clones hold roughly a tenth of a sample with roughly 65,000 clones, almost 90% of them seen once. The CDR3 has 16 amino acids. CDR1 is SGHTA and CDR2 is FQGNSA in the germline V gene. Trimming cost V 5 bases and J 4 bases; bases outside gene matches: 11. Collection of blood occurred at baseline, at cycle 4 day 1, and at cycle 7 day 1. Note on this clone: Its antigen is undetermined.

The source of this sequence is an adult with an advanced solid tumor such as melanoma, head and neck, liver or kidney cancer. The chain uses TRBV7-2 and TRBJ2-1; 7 bases line up with TRBD2. Material: CD4+ or CD8+ T cells sorted from blood, obtained in a trial of the OX40 agonist ivuxolimab. The CDR3 nucleotides are TGTGCCAGCAGCCCACAGGCTGTGGGAGGGTACAATGAGCAGTTCTTC. This codes for CASSPQAVGGYNEQFF.